The rows below give T cell receptor beta chains drawn from one sample of a study of CD4 T cells in relation to SARS-CoV-2 and coronaviruses. Repertoires were generated with immunoSEQ multiplex PCR, while TCRdb's copy carries only in-frame clones and drops some. The table lists over 25,000 clones, approximately 76% of them singletons, with roughly 14% in the top ten. For these TCRs, the target antigens are not known. Sequencing input: CD4+ T cells from PBMCs, cultured in vitro. These TCRs come from a human donor in good health. CDR3s include the opening cysteine and the closing phenylalanine or tryptophan. D genes are given only for firm matches. The size entry is marked missing in some rows and otherwise reads once, few, many or a size class.

-	-	TRBV21-1	TRBJ2-7	CASSTTLDGEQYF	TGTGCCAGCAGCACAACATTGGATGGCGAGCAGTACTTC
-	-	TRBV21-1	TRBJ1-2	CASTLPGQGDGYTF	TGTGCCAGCACCCTACCGGGACAGGGGGATGGCTACACCTTC
-	few	TRBV7-9	TRBJ2-7	CASSLDGLSYEQYF	TGTGCCAGCAGCTTAGATGGTCTCTCCTACGAGCAGTACTTC
TRBD1	-	TRBV30	TRBJ1-1	CAWRTGLVIEAFF	TGTGCCTGGAGGACAGGGTTAGTTATCGAAGCTTTCTTT
-	-	TRBV7-9	TRBJ1-6	CASSPQGSQQISPLHF	TGTGCCAGCAGCCCGCAGGGATCCCAACAGATTTCACCCCTCCACTTT
-	few	TRBV20-1	TRBJ1-2	CSASGEDNYGYTF	TGCAGTGCTAGTGGGGAGGACAACTATGGCTACACCTTC
TRBD2	-	TRBV10-1	TRBJ2-3	CATTWGAGGLIGTDTQYF	TGCGCCACCACCTGGGGAGCGGGGGGGCTAATTGGGACAGATACGCAGTATTTT
TRBD2	once	TRBV28	TRBJ2-1	CASSVGYGAGVGEQFF	TGTGCCAGCAGTGTCGGTTACGGGGCGGGGGTTGGTGAGCAGTTCTTC
-	-	TRBV9	TRBJ1-6	CASSSSGGRENSPLHF	TGTGCCAGCAGCTCCAGCGGGGGGCGAGAGAATTCACCCCTCCACTTT
TRBD1	-	TRBV27	TRBJ1-3	CASRPGTGGGNTIYF	TGTGCCAGCAGACCCGGGACAGGGGGCGGAAACACCATATATTTT
-	once	TRBV10-3	TRBJ2-1	CAISESKGGGTVSYNEQFF	TGTGCCATCAGTGAGTCGAAGGGGGGAGGGACTGTGTCCTACAATGAGCAGTTCTTC
-	-	TRBV6-5	TRBJ2-3	CASSPEGARTDTQYF	TGTGCCAGCAGTCCCGAAGGGGCCCGCACAGATACGCAGTATTTT
-	once	TRBV6-2/TRBV6-3	TRBJ2-5	CASSNGETQYF	TGTGCCAGCAGTAACGGAGAGACCCAGTACTTC
-	-	TRBV18	TRBJ1-1	CASSPRGLNTEAFF	TGTGCCAGCTCACCAAGGGGATTGAACACTGAAGCTTTCTTT
TRBD1	-	TRBV7-2	TRBJ1-5	CASSLRQGNQPQHF	TGTGCCAGCAGCTTGAGACAGGGTAATCAGCCCCAGCATTTT
-	once	TRBV10-1	TRBJ2-3	CASSDRGADTQYF	TGCGCCAGCAGTGACAGGGGGGCAGATACGCAGTATTTT
TRBD2	-	TRBV4-1	TRBJ2-7	CASSQGEWASGSSEQYF	TGCGCCAGCAGCCAAGGGGAATGGGCTAGCGGGAGCTCCGAGCAGTACTTC
-	few	TRBV10-2	TRBJ2-3	CASIQGPTDTQYF	TGCGCCAGCATACAGGGCCCCACAGATACGCAGTATTTT
-	-	TRBV5-1	TRBJ1-4	CASSLEGSNEKLFF	TGCGCCAGCAGCTTAGAAGGCTCTAATGAAAAACTGTTTTTT
-	-	TRBV20-1	TRBJ1-2	CSASGRLGGYTF	TGCAGTGCTAGTGGGAGGCTGGGTGGCTACACCTTC
TRBD2	-	TRBV7-7	TRBJ2-3	CASSFGGSEADTQYF	TGTGCTAGCAGCTTTGGCGGGAGCGAGGCAGATACGCAGTATTTT
-	-	TRBV4-1	TRBJ1-1	CASSQGFAFTFSEAFF	TGCGCCAGCAGCCAAGGATTCGCGTTCACGTTCAGTGAAGCTTTCTTT
-	-	TRBV3-1/TRBV3-2	TRBJ1-4	CASSQTQANEKLFF	TGTGCCAGCAGCCAAACACAAGCTAATGAAAAACTGTTTTTT
TRBD1	few	TRBV4-3	TRBJ2-1	CASSPQQGLGASEQFF	TGCGCCAGCAGCCCCCAACAGGGGCTCGGGGCGAGTGAGCAGTTCTTC
-	-	TRBV11-1	TRBJ2-1	CASSLGGGSYNEQFF	TGTGCCAGCAGCTTAGGGGGCGGGTCCTACAATGAGCAGTTCTTC
-	-	TRBV19	TRBJ1-2	CASSISTDLHGYTF	TGTGCCAGTAGTATATCGACTGACTTGCATGGCTACACCTTC
-	-	TRBV7-8	TRBJ1-6	CASSSEGEGYNSPLHF	TGTGCCAGCAGCTCGGAAGGGGAGGGGTATAATTCACCCCTCCACTTT
TRBD2	-	TRBV3-1/TRBV3-2	TRBJ2-3	CASSQDPLAGASEGTDTQYF	TGTGCCAGCAGCCAAGATCCACTAGCGGGAGCTTCGGAGGGCACAGATACGCAGTATTTT
TRBD2	-	TRBV14	TRBJ2-1	CASTPRGGPHNEQFF	TGTGCCAGCACCCCACGGGGGGGCCCTCACAATGAGCAGTTCTTC
-	-	TRBV6-2/TRBV6-3	TRBJ2-3	CASSYVGRGGLSTDTQYF	TGTGCCAGCAGTTATGTCGGTAGGGGGGGGCTTAGCACAGATACGCAGTATTTT
-	-	TRBV6-2/TRBV6-3	TRBJ2-5	CASSNQETQYF	TGTGCCAGCAGTAACCAAGAGACCCAGTACTTC
-	few	TRBV6-1	TRBJ1-1	CASNERGNTEAFF	TGTGCCAGCAATGAAAGGGGGAACACTGAAGCTTTCTTT
-	-	TRBV4-3	TRBJ1-1	CASSQVAVATEAFF	TGCGCCAGCAGCCAAGTAGCGGTGGCCACTGAAGCTTTCTTT
-	-	TRBV5-1	TRBJ2-3	CASSRAGQTSTDTQYF	TGCGCCAGCAGCCGAGCGGGACAGACTAGCACAGATACGCAGTATTTT
TRBD1	-	TRBV27	TRBJ1-5	CASSSGTGGVGPQHF	TGTGCCAGCAGTTCCGGGACAGGGGGCGTAGGGCCCCAGCATTTT
-	few	TRBV7-9	TRBJ2-2	CASSRGGRTGELFF	TGTGCCAGCAGCCGAGGGGGGCGCACCGGGGAGCTGTTTTTT
TRBD2	-	TRBV9	TRBJ2-2	CASSAGASGGAVAGELFF	TGTGCCAGCAGCGCGGGGGCTAGCGGGGGGGCAGTGGCCGGGGAGCTGTTTTTT
-	few	TRBV18	TRBJ1-1	CASSPYLGEAFF	TGTGCCAGCTCACCATATCTTGGTGAAGCTTTCTTT
TRBD1	-	TRBV4-3	TRBJ2-1	CASSHGRGRSEQFF	TGCGCCAGCAGCCACGGCAGGGGGCGAAGCGAGCAGTTCTTC
TRBD2	-	TRBV13	TRBJ2-1	CASSPRAGVYNEQFF	TGTGCCAGCAGCCCTAGGGCGGGAGTTTACAATGAGCAGTTCTTC
-	-	TRBV11-2	TRBJ2-6	CASSLPGEAGANVLTF	TGTGCCAGCAGCTTACCGGGGGAGGCGGGGGCCAACGTCCTGACTTTC
-	-	TRBV5-6	TRBJ2-7	CASSSTGGYEQYF	TGTGCCAGCAGCTCGACAGGCGGTTACGAGCAGTACTTC
-	-	TRBV7-2	TRBJ1-2	CASSLDPRRGYTF	TGTGCCAGCAGCTTAGACCCTCGTAGGGGCTACACCTTC
TRBD2	-	TRBV7-2	TRBJ2-5	CASSPGLAGAETQYF	TGTGCCAGCAGCCCAGGACTAGCGGGAGCGGAGACCCAGTACTTC
TRBD2	-	TRBV25-1	TRBJ2-1	CASSVGGRAVEQFF	TGTGCCAGCAGTGTTGGCGGGAGGGCCGTTGAGCAGTTCTTC